This T cell receptor beta chain was observed in a study of OX40 agonist ivuxolimab in advanced cancers. Regarding the research as a whole: Ivuxolimab was a fully human IgG2 agonistic monoclonal antibody targeting the costimulatory receptor OX40 (CD134). Three dose-escalation patients achieved partial responses, one with hepatocellular carcinoma and two with cutaneous melanoma. Intravenous ivuxolimab was administered to patients every 2 weeks at six dose levels: 0.01, 0.1, 0.3, 1.5, 3 and 10 mg/kg. Of the approximately 50 dose-escalation patients, hepatocellular carcinoma was present in around 19, melanoma in approximately 15, renal cell carcinoma in 9 and head and neck cancer in 9. Patients were allowed to have had prior anti-PD-1, anti-PD-L1 or anti-CTLA-4 therapy, and 30% to 40% of the dose-escalation patients had been treated with checkpoint inhibitors. Peripheral TCRbeta sequencing was intended to test whether TCR sequence diversity was altered and clonal T-cell expansion was caused by ivuxolimab. The dose-escalation cohort was 82.7% male with a mean age of approximately 60 years, ranging from roughly 20 to 80. The paper describes the monotherapy dose-escalation part (N = 52 patients) of the phase I trial of ivuxolimab. The study at large found these results: Clonal expansion of both CD4+ and CD8+ blood T cells was observed from baseline to week 6 at doses 0.1 to 3.0 mg/kg. After ivuxolimab, expanded clones were on average more numerous among CD8+ T cells than among CD4+ T cells. The antigen specificity of the clonally expanded peripheral T cells was not determined. In the 0.1-3.0 mg/kg groups, partial responders had among the lowest normalized peripheral clonal expansion, particularly in CD8+ T cells. Low levels of normalized T-cell clonal expansion were also shown by some nonresponding patients.

Patients with a history of autoimmune disease or receiving systemic immunosuppression were excluded from the trial. Peripheral blood for TCR sequencing was drawn from every dose cohort at baseline, at cycle 4 day 1 and at cycle 7 day 1. The samples were drawn from a first-in-human, open-label, multicenter phase I dose-escalation trial of ivuxolimab. Adults with locally advanced or metastatic melanoma, renal cell, hepatocellular, or head and neck squamous cell carcinoma were enrolled in the trial. Before TCR sequencing, CD4+ T cells and CD8+ T cells from peripheral blood were sorted into separate populations. To sequence the TCRbeta CDR3 region, genomic DNA was isolated from the sorted cells. The immunoSEQ Assay was used to sequence the TCRbeta CDR3 regions. Held by TCRdb, this immuneACCESS table contains in-frame sequences only and omits some clones. Under half of the omission traces to an unresolved V gene where checked; the cause of the rest is unknown. This sample is represented by about 65,000 clones; roughly 80% of them were singletons. The ten most abundant clones make up under 2% of the sample.

Sequences MNHNY (CDR1) and SVGAGI (CDR2) are obtained from the germline V gene (reference sequence). The CDR3 covers 12 residues, taking in both the cysteine and the phenylalanine. Only the CDR3 region is kept as DNA, spanning 36 bases read in frame from base 1. Trimming takes 9 bases from V and 5 bases from J, and the germline ends sit 14 bases apart. As to this clone: What antigen it recognizes has not been identified. The sample holds no much larger clone one base away, and base qualities are not on file.

The chain is encoded by TRBV6-6 joined to TRBJ2-7, with no confident D gene call. This receptor was obtained from an adult with an advanced solid tumor such as melanoma, head and neck, liver or kidney cancer. Sequencing was performed on CD4+ or CD8+ T cells sorted from blood, taken in a trial of the OX40 agonist ivuxolimab. The CDR3 protein: CASSPMRDEQYF. At the DNA level, the sequence is TGTGCCAGTAGCCCTATGAGAGACGAGCAGTACTTC.